Listed below are T cell receptor beta chains from one sample, sequenced in a study of blood T cell repertoires in COVID-19. The table came from immunoSEQ multiplex PCR; TCRdb's copy has only in-frame clones and leaves some out. This sample carries roughly 120,000 clones, 70% to 85% of them seen once, and the ten largest clones take 7% to 9%. Sample: peripheral blood. The receptors derive from a woman of 80 years or more with active or convalescent COVID-19. The CDR3 runs from the conserved cysteine through the conserved F or W. D genes are given only for firm matches. Rows may omit the clone size; those that give it use once, few, many or a size class.

>.|TRBV3-1/TRBV3-2|.|TRBJ2-2
CASSHGTSTGELFF
TGTGCCAGCAGCCATGGTACGAGCACCGGGGAGCTGTTTTTT
>.|TRBV18|.|TRBJ1-2
CASSQSGTNYGYTF
TGTGCCAGCTCACAGTCAGGAACTAACTATGGCTACACCTTC
>.|TRBV19|.|TRBJ2-1
CASSTVSIYNEQFF
TGTGCCAGTAGTACGGTTAGCATCTACAATGAGCAGTTCTTC
>.|TRBV11-2|once|TRBJ2-3
CASTRDGLATDTQYF
TGTGCCAGCACCCGGGACGGGCTAGCGACAGATACGCAGTATTTT
>.|TRBV7-7|.|TRBJ2-3
CASSLRPSTDTDTQYF
TGTGCTAGCAGCTTACGGCCTAGCACAGACACAGATACGCAGTATTTT
>.|TRBV28|.|TRBJ2-5
CASSLGAWGDQYF
TGTGCCAGCAGTTTAGGGGCCTGGGGCGACCAGTACTTC
>.|TRBV9|.|TRBJ1-1
CASSVVRGTEAFF
TGTGCCAGCAGCGTAGTTCGGGGAACTGAAGCTTTCTTT
>TRBD1|TRBV5-8|.|TRBJ1-2
CASSSLDRGHGYTF
TGTGCCAGCAGCTCGCTAGACAGGGGCCATGGCTACACCTTC
>.|TRBV4-1|.|TRBJ2-5
CASSQDETVQYF
TGCGCCAGCAGCCAAGATGAGACAGTCCAGTACTTC
>TRBD2|TRBV11-2|.|TRBJ2-1
CASSFPGLAGSNEQFF
TGTGCCAGCAGCTTTCCGGGACTAGCGGGTTCCAATGAGCAGTTCTTC
>.|TRBV5-1|.|TRBJ2-7
CASSRSTDSSEQYF
TGCGCCAGCAGTCGTTCGACAGATTCGAGCGAGCAGTACTTC
>TRBD1|TRBV27|.|TRBJ1-6
CASSSDRGHSPLHF
TGTGCCAGCAGTTCGGACAGGGGGCACTCACCCCTCCACTTT
>TRBD2|TRBV5-1|.|TRBJ2-7
CASSWRLASYEQYF
TGCGCCAGCAGCTGGAGACTAGCGAGCTACGAGCAGTACTTC
>.|TRBV19|.|TRBJ2-3
CASRGSRTDTQYF
TGTGCCAGTAGGGGCAGTCGCACAGATACGCAGTATTTT
>TRBD1|TRBV24-1|few|TRBJ2-1
CATSDLSTGGRNEQFF
TGTGCCACCAGTGATTTATCGACAGGGGGCAGGAATGAGCAGTTCTTC
>TRBD1|TRBV28|.|TRBJ1-6
CASSFRGWSRNSPLHF
TGTGCCAGCAGTTTCAGGGGGTGGTCTCGTAATTCACCCCTCCACTTT
>TRBD2|TRBV15|.|TRBJ2-1
CATSREKGAGGRNEQFF
TGTGCCACCAGCAGAGAAAAAGGAGCGGGAGGGCGCAATGAGCAGTTCTTC
>.|TRBV24-1|.|TRBJ1-2
CATSDFTVNYGYTF
TGTGCCACCAGTGATTTCACGGTTAACTATGGCTACACCTTC
>.|TRBV7-9|.|TRBJ2-7
CASTRLADLSYEQYF
TGTGCCAGCACCCGGTTAGCGGACCTCTCCTACGAGCAGTACTTC
>TRBD1|TRBV27|.|TRBJ1-1
CASSYKTGDHAFF
TGTGCCAGCAGTTACAAGACAGGGGATCACGCTTTCTTT
>.|TRBV28|.|TRBJ1-1
CASSPGGRNTEAFF
TGTGCCAGCAGTCCGGGGGGCAGGAACACTGAAGCTTTCTTT
>.|TRBV5-1|.|TRBJ2-1
CASSWTTWDEQFF
TGCGCCAGCAGCTGGACTACGTGGGATGAGCAGTTCTTC
>.|TRBV3-1/TRBV3-2|.|TRBJ1-1
CASSQVENTEAFF
TGTGCCAGCAGCCAAGTAGAGAACACTGAAGCTTTCTTT
>TRBD1|TRBV5-1|.|TRBJ2-5
CASSLATGQETQYF
TGCGCCAGCAGCTTGGCGACAGGGCAAGAGACCCAGTACTTC
>TRBD2|TRBV6-5|once|TRBJ2-1
CASNAPGLAYNEQFF
TGTGCCAGCAATGCACCGGGACTAGCCTACAATGAGCAGTTCTTC
>.|TRBV25-1|.|TRBJ1-2
CASSDTRTENYGYTF
TGTGCCAGCAGTGATACCAGGACAGAGAACTATGGCTACACCTTC
>TRBD1|TRBV2|.|TRBJ2-2
CASSTRDRGNGELFF
TGTGCCAGCAGTACCCGGGACAGGGGTAACGGGGAGCTGTTTTTT
>.|TRBV4-1|.|TRBJ2-3
CASSQESAGSTDTQYF
TGCGCCAGCAGCCAAGAGTCGGCGGGCAGCACAGATACGCAGTATTTT
>TRBD2|TRBV2|.|TRBJ2-7
CASSLIAGGIYEQYF
TGTGCCAGCAGTTTAATAGCGGGAGGCATCTACGAGCAGTACTTC
>.|TRBV7-9|.|TRBJ1-6
CASSGIVSGVLANSPLHF
TGTGCCAGCAGCGGGATCGTCTCGGGGGTATTGGCTAATTCACCCCTCCACTTT
>.|TRBV19|.|TRBJ2-2
CASSIPVNTGELFF
TGTGCCAGTAGTATCCCCGTCAACACCGGGGAGCTGTTTTTT
>.|TRBV5-1|.|TRBJ2-1
CASSPILSGNNEQFF
TGCGCCAGCAGCCCGATTTTGTCCGGTAACAATGAGCAGTTCTTC
>.|TRBV7-9|.|TRBJ1-1
CASSQTGELNTEAFF
TGTGCCAGCAGCCAAACAGGAGAATTGAACACTGAAGCTTTCTTT
>.|TRBV5-1|.|TRBJ2-3
CASSLEGKTLPIDTQYF
TGCGCCAGCAGCTTGGAGGGGAAGACTCTTCCAATAGATACGCAGTATTTT
>.|TRBV6-6|few|TRBJ2-2
CASSYSSSVYTGELFF
TGTGCCAGCAGTTACTCGTCGAGCGTGTACACCGGGGAGCTGTTTTTT
>TRBD1|TRBV5-6|.|TRBJ2-7
CASSLGGRGRSYEQYF
TGTGCCAGCAGCTTGGGTGGCAGGGGGCGCAGCTACGAGCAGTACTTC
>TRBD1|TRBV18|.|TRBJ2-7
CASSQGQGVVEQYF
TGTGCCAGCTCGCAGGGACAGGGGGTCGTCGAGCAGTACTTC
>TRBD2|TRBV7-2|.|TRBJ2-7
CASRNVAGSYEQYF
TGTGCCAGCAGGAATGTAGCGGGATCCTACGAGCAGTACTTC
>TRBD2|TRBV10-3|.|TRBJ2-3
CAISESLAGRTDTQYF
TGTGCCATCAGTGAGTCTCTAGCGGGACGGACAGATACGCAGTATTTT
>TRBD1|TRBV19|.|TRBJ1-5
CASSGTGGVQPQHF
TGTGCCAGTTCCGGGACAGGGGGCGTCCAGCCCCAGCATTTT
>.|TRBV27|few|TRBJ2-2
CASSTHGTGELFF
TGTGCCAGCAGTACCCACGGGACCGGGGAGCTGTTTTTT
>.|TRBV3-1/TRBV3-2|.|TRBJ1-1
CASSQDLLAEAFF
TGTGCCAGCAGCCAAGATCTCCTAGCTGAAGCTTTCTTT
>.|TRBV11-3|.|TRBJ2-1
CASSASGSTYNEQFF
TGTGCCAGCAGCGCCTCAGGGTCCACTTACAATGAGCAGTTCTTC
>.|TRBV11-2|.|TRBJ1-1
CASSHPEGRNLNTEAFF
TGTGCCAGCAGTCATCCGGAGGGGCGAAATTTGAACACTGAAGCTTTCTTT
>TRBD2|TRBV5-4|.|TRBJ2-1
CASSSPSGRNEQFF
TGTGCCAGCAGCTCCCCTAGCGGGAGAAATGAGCAGTTCTTC
>.|TRBV28|once|TRBJ2-3
CASSYGDGTQYF
TGTGCCAGCAGTTATGGCGACGGGACGCAGTATTTT
>TRBD1|TRBV2|.|TRBJ2-1
CASSPGQYNEQFF
TGTGCCAGCAGTCCGGGACAGTACAATGAGCAGTTCTTC
>.|TRBV19|.|TRBJ1-1
CASAREGQVEAFF
TGTGCCAGTGCCAGGGAAGGGCAGGTTGAAGCTTTCTTT
>TRBD1|TRBV28|few|TRBJ1-2
CASSTPDRGSGYTF
TGTGCCAGCAGTACGCCTGACAGGGGAAGTGGCTACACCTTC
>.|TRBV12-3/TRBV12-4|.|TRBJ1-4
CASSSQGARKLFF
TGTGCCAGCAGTTCCCAGGGTGCCAGAAAACTGTTTTTT
>TRBD1|TRBV28|.|TRBJ2-6
CASSRQGTGLSGANVLTF
TGTGCCAGCAGTCGCCAGGGGACAGGCCTCTCTGGGGCCAACGTCCTGACTTTC
>TRBD1|TRBV11-1|.|TRBJ1-2
CASSSTGTANYGYTF
TGTGCCAGCAGCTCCACCGGGACAGCAAACTATGGCTACACCTTC
>.|TRBV21-1|once|TRBJ2-3
CASSKVLPSGPPALTQYF
TGTGCCAGCAGCAAAGTATTGCCTAGCGGCCCCCCGGCTCTTACGCAGTATTTT
>TRBD1|TRBV28|.|TRBJ1-1
CASSFWGTAEAFF
TGTGCCAGCAGTTTTTGGGGGACAGCTGAAGCTTTCTTT
>TRBD2|TRBV9|.|TRBJ2-7
CASSAPLAESGEQYF
TGTGCCAGCAGCGCCCCTCTAGCGGAATCGGGCGAGCAGTACTTC